Sequencing of this TCR beta chain was carried out in a study of T cells in tumors after PD-1 blockade. This clone was observed a single time. Germline CDR1 and CDR2: SGHDN and FVKESK. This CDR3 is built from 14 residues. Trimming took 3 bases from V and 1 from J, leaving 9 bases between them. Some clones are missing from TCRdb's copy, which holds only in-frame ones; the method was immunoSEQ multiplex PCR. The table records about 8,500 clones, less than 80% of them present only once. This TCR came from a human donor with basal cell carcinoma. The sample was tumor tissue, taken after anti-PD-1 treatment. The chain recombines TRBV14 with TRBJ2-5; D may match TRBD1 or TRBD2 (5 bases each). This chain's CDR3 is CASSQGVFQETQYF. The CDR3 bases are TGTGCCAGCAGCCAGGGGGTCTTCCAAGAGACCCAGTACTTC.